The following is a TCR beta chain sequence with its context. Its antigen is unidentified. Germline CDR1 is LNHDA and CDR2 is SQIVND (reference sequence). V lost 5 bases to trimming and J lost 8 bases, with 28 bases between them. The CDR3 contains 18 residues. This sample was included in a study of T cell responses to AZD1222 COVID-19 vaccine. Clones were read by immunoSEQ multiplex PCR, and TCRdb kept only the in-frame ones, dropping some. The table lists 120,000 to 150,000 clones, roughly nine tenths of them singletons. Pooled in the analysis were second doses at about 4 or about 12 weeks. Study conclusions and caveats: Sampled repertoires all dated from after the peak T cell response. Donors skewed white British and female; clonal diversity was possibly underestimated.

The sequence was collected from an adult who received the AZD1222 COVID-19 vaccine. This specimen consisted of peripheral blood, obtained 28 days after the second AZD1222 dose. The chain is built from TRBV19 and TRBJ2-1; possibly TRBD2 for D (6 bases). The CDR3 spells CASSGGIYPKGNIDEQFF. The CDR3 DNA reads as TGTGCCAGTAGTGGCGGGATCTACCCCAAGGGGAACATCGATGAGCAGTTCTTC. The variable domain in full, with the rest retrieved from reference TRBV19 and TRBJ2-1, is DGGITQSPKYLFRKEGQNVTLSCEQNLNHDAMYWYRQDPGQGLRLIYYSQIVNDFQKGDIAEGYSVSREKKESFPLTVTSAQKNPTAFYLCASSGGIYPKGNIDEQFFGPGTRLTVL.